The 20 T cell receptor beta chains below come from one sample, sequenced in a study of regulatory T cells in long-lasting Graves disease. The time point is: persistent/refractory GD, antithyroid drugs over 5 years with positive TRAb. Researchers made the TCR library from RNA that was extracted from PBMCs. Arm-PCR of CDR3 regions and iRepertoire HTBI primers were used to build TCR beta libraries. TCRdb used MiXCR to reprocess the multiplex PCR reads, holding one entry per CDR3 protein. The repertoire holds about 430,000 distinct CDR3 sequences, 21% seen once, with roughly an eighth in the top ten. This material consisted of peripheral blood mononuclear cells (PBMCs), taken when the disease was refractory, from a patient treated with antithyroid drugs. These receptors originate from a female donor with Graves disease.

This clonotype showed up many times. The J gene is TRBJ1-5, the V gene TRBV6-1, with 7 bases identical to TRBD1. With 7 bases clipped from V and 9 bases from J, the junction kept 15 bases outside the gene matches. The germline gives CDR1 MNHNS, CDR2 SASEGT. This CDR3 comprises 15 residues. The CDR3 region is CASNLSWDSRRPQHF. CDR3 DNA: TGTGCCAGCAACTTATCCTGGGACAGTCGACGGCCCCAGCATTTT.

The gene calls are TRBV27 and TRBJ2-7, with D perhaps matching TRBD2 (5 bases). This CDR3 contains 15 residues. Per germline, CDR1 MNHEY and CDR2 SMNVEV (reference sequence). The V end was cut by 0 bases, the J end by 2 bases, with 11 bases between. CDR3 sequence: CASSLSTRGPYEQYF. The CDR3 coding sequence is TGTGCCAGCAGTTTATCGACACGAGGGCCCTACGAGCAGTACTTC.

This clonotype was seen repeatedly, ten times or more. The chain combines TRBV7-2 with TRBJ2-7; weak D call: TRBD2 (6 bases). The germline V gene encodes CDR1 SGHTA and CDR2 FQGNSA. Trimming left V 5 bases short and J 3 bases short, with 17 bases between. This CDR3 contains 15 residues. This CDR3 is CASSDKRRDYYEQYF. The CDR3 nucleotides read TGTGCCAGCAGCGATAAGCGGAGGGATTACTACGAGCAGTACTTC.

There are many counts of this clonotype. This rearrangement joins TRBV28 to TRBJ2-7; TRBD2 matches 10 bases. Germline assignment: CDR1 MDHEN and CDR2 SYDVKM. The CDR3 loop spans 14 amino acids. With V trimmed by 4 bases and J by 2 bases, 2 bases remained unmatched. In DNA, the CDR3 is TGTGCCAGCAGTTCGAGCGGGGGGGCCTACGAGCAGTACTTC. Protein sequence: CASSSSGGAYEQYF.

This clonotype occurred a few times. V is TRBV7-2 and J is TRBJ1-3; no definite D call. CDR3 length: 15 amino acids. CDR1 is SGHTA, CDR2 FQGNSA, per germline. V was clipped by 5 bases and J by 0 bases, with 11 bases between them. CDR3 region: CASSAPGYSGNTIYF. The CDR3 nucleotides are TGTGCCAGCAGCGCGCCCGGTTACTCTGGAAACACCATATATTTT. Full variable domain (missing parts from reference TRBV7-2 and TRBJ1-3): GAGVSQSPSNKVTEKGKDVELRCDPISGHTALYWYRQSLGQGLEFLIYFQGNSAPDKSGLPSDRFSAERTGGSVSTLTIQRTQQEDSAVYLCASSAPGYSGNTIYFGEGSWLTVV.

The chain is built from TRBV6-1 and TRBJ2-1; weak D call: TRBD2 (6 bases). The V gene's germline CDR1 is MNHNS and CDR2 SASEGT. The V end lost 6 bases, the J end lost 9 bases, and 21 bases lay between the germline ends. The CDR3 sequence is 15 residues long. Here the CDR3 reads CASRYDGSEEGEQFF. The CDR3 DNA sequence: TGTGCCAGCAGGTATGACGGGAGCGAGGAAGGTGAGCAGTTCTTC.

This clonotype was counted at least ten times. The chain carries TRBV9 and TRBJ2-5; a possible D gene is TRBD2 (5 bases). Trimming took off 0 bases at V and 3 bases at J, with 9 bases between the two ends. Germline assignment: CDR1 SGDLS and CDR2 YYNGEE. The CDR3 totals 14 residues. The CDR3 DNA reads TGTGCCAGCAGCGTAGCTCCCGGGAAAGAGACCCAGTACTTC. Translating gives CASSVAPGKETQYF.

This clonotype was observed a handful of times. One end of the junction does not line up with germline, which may come from a read error. The J gene is TRBJ1-1, the V gene TRBV6-5; no firm D call. The germline gives CDR1 MNHEY, CDR2 SVGAGI. The CDR3 has 14 residues. CDR3 loop: CASSYPPGNTETFF. CDR3 nucleotides: TGTGCCAGCAGTTACCCCCCCGGAAACACTGAAACTTTCTTT.

This clonotype was recorded a few times. The chain links TRBV20-1 to TRBJ2-7; D call uncertain. The CDR3 runs 13 residues. V was clipped by 0 bases and J by 1 base, with 7 bases between them. The germline CDR1 and CDR2 sequences are DFQATT and SNEGSKA (reference sequence). CDR3 sequence reads: CSARDDGSYEQYF. The CDR3 nucleotides are TGCAGTGCTAGAGATGACGGTTCCTACGAGCAGTACTTC.

The chain couples TRBV12-3 or TRBV12-4 to TRBJ2-2; D is uncertain. V was cut by 6 bases and J by 0 bases, with 5 bases left in between. The CDR3 is 13 amino acids. The DNA for the CDR3 is TGTGCCAGCAGAGACCCGAACACCGGGGAGCTGTTTTTT. Its translation is CASRDPNTGELFF.

V is TRBV29-1 and J is TRBJ1-1; D gene uncertain. The CDR3 runs to 14 residues. Per germline, CDR1 SQVTM and CDR2 ANQGSEA. The ends were cut back, 3 bases at V and 4 bases at J, with 15 bases in the middle. For the CDR3, the DNA is TGCAGCGTTGAGCCAGGAGGGAGCTTCACTGAAGCTTTCTTT. Its translation is CSVEPGGSFTEAFF.

This clonotype occurred many times. At one end the junction does not follow the germline gene, possibly because of a read error. This sequence joins TRBV5-1 and TRBJ2-7; possible D gene TRBD2, 6 bases. The CDR3 is 14 residues long. CDR1 is SGHRS and CDR2 is YFSETQ in the germline V gene. The CDR3 bases are TGTGCCAGCAGCTTAAGGAGGGACTCCTACGAGCAGTACTTC. This codes for CASSLRRDSYEQYF.

This clonotype occurred many times. The chain uses TRBV19 and TRBJ1-2; D gene uncertain. CDR3 length: 13 residues. With 5 bases removed from V and 4 bases from J, the gap between germline ends came to 11 bases. From germline, CDR1 is LNHDA and CDR2 SQIVND (reference sequence). CDR3 sequence (DNA): TGTGCCAGTAGTGGGCAGGAACTCTATGGCTACACCTTC. Its protein is CASSGQELYGYTF.

This clonotype was found many times. The chain recombines TRBV12-3 or TRBV12-4 with TRBJ2-7; D not resolved. Trimming took 6 bases from V and 6 from J, leaving 9 bases between them. The CDR3 loop spans 11 amino acids. The CDR3 bases are TGTGCCAGCAGCCAAGCTTTCGAGCAGTACTTC. Protein sequence: CASSQAFEQYF.

This clonotype has a count of ten or more. The chain combines TRBV2 with TRBJ2-7; 14 nucleotides agree with TRBD2. The CDR3 has 14 amino acids. The germline V gene encodes CDR1 SNHLY and CDR2 FYNNEI. The V gene end was trimmed by 8 bases and the J gene end by 6 bases; junction bases not matched to a gene: 6. CDR3 bases: TGTGCCAGCGAGATGACTAGCGGGAGGGCCGAGCAGTACTTC. Protein sequence: CASEMTSGRAEQYF.

This clonotype showed up many times. This chain connects TRBV30 to TRBJ2-5; 7 bases align to TRBD1. Germline V gives CDR1 GTSNPN, CDR2 SVGIG (reference sequence). V trimming: 1 base; J trimming: 9 bases; junction bases outside the gene matches: 8. CDR3 length equals 13 residues. The CDR3 DNA sequence: TGTGCCTGGAGTGCCGGCAGGGGGATGGCCCAGTACTTC. It specifies CAWSAGRGMAQYF.

This sequence joins TRBV7-2 and TRBJ2-7; TRBD2 is a possible D gene (5 bases). Germline assignment: CDR1 SGHTA and CDR2 FQGNSA. V was trimmed by 5 bases and J by 3 bases, leaving 17 bases between them. This CDR3 is 15 amino acids long. The CDR3 coding sequence is TGTGCCAGCAGCCCTGACCGGGGAAGGGTCTACGAGCAGTACTTC. Its protein product is CASSPDRGRVYEQYF.

On this clonotype itself: A read error likely explains this, since a far larger clone differs by one base. The V call is TRBV27, the J call TRBJ2-5, with 13 positions matching TRBD2. The J segment lost 5 bases and the V segment lost 6 bases, leaving 6 bases of the junction unmatched. The CDR3 is made up of 15 amino acids. CDR1 MNHEY and CDR2 SMNVEV come from the germline V gene (reference sequence). DNA of the CDR3: TGTGCCAGCAGATCAGGACTAGCGGGAGCGGAGACCCAGTACTTC. This codes for CASRSGLAGAETQYF.

This clonotype has just a few counts. At one end the junction does not follow the germline gene, possibly because of a read error. This sequence joins TRBV5-1 and TRBJ2-5, with D uncertain. There are 18 residues in the CDR3. CDR1 is SGHRS and CDR2 is YFSETQ in the germline V gene. The CDR3 loop reads CASSLDGGLRSPQETQYF. DNA of the CDR3: TGCGCCAGCAGTTTGGACGGTGGGCTCCGCTCTCCACAAGAGACCCAGTACTTC. Drawing the rest from reference TRBV5-1 and TRBJ2-5, the complete variable domain is KAGVTQTPRYLIKTRGQQVTLSCSPISGHRSVSWYQQTPGQGLQFLFEYFSETQRNKGNFPGRFSGRQFSNSRSEMNVSTLELGDSALYLCASSLDGGLRSPQETQYFGPGTRLLVL.

The V gene is TRBV7-3, the J gene TRBJ2-1, with TRBD2 matching over 12 bases. This CDR3 is 18 amino acids long. CDR1 is SGHTA, CDR2 FQGTGA, per germline. V was pared by 5 bases and J by 6 bases, with 14 bases of the junction left unmatched. CDR3 sequence: CASSVTPIGLAGINEQFF. CDR3 DNA sequence: TGTGCCAGCAGCGTGACCCCAATCGGACTAGCGGGGATCAATGAGCAGTTCTTC.